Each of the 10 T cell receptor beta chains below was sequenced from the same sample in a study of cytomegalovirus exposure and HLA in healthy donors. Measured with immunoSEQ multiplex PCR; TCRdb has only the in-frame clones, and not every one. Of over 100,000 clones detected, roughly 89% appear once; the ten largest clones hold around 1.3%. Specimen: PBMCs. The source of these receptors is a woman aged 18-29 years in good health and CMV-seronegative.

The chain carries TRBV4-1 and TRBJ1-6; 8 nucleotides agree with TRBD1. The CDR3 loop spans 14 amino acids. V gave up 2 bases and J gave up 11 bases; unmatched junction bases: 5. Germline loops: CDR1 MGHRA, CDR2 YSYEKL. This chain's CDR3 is CASSQPGQETPLHF. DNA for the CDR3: TGCGCCAGCAGCCAACCGGGACAGGAGACACCCCTCCACTTT.

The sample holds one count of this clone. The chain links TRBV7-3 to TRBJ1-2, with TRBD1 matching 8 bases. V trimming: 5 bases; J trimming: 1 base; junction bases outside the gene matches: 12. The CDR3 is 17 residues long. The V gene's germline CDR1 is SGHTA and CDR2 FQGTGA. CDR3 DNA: TGTGCCAGCAGCGGCCTCGGAGGACAGGGACGTAACTATGGCTACACCTTC. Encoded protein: CASSGLGGQGRNYGYTF. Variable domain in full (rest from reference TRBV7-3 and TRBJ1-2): GAGVSQTPSNKVTEKGKYVELRCDPISGHTALYWYRQSLGQGPEFLIYFQGTGAADDSGLPNDRFFAVRPEGSVSTLKIQRTERGDSAVYLCASSGLGGQGRNYGYTFGSGTRLTVV.

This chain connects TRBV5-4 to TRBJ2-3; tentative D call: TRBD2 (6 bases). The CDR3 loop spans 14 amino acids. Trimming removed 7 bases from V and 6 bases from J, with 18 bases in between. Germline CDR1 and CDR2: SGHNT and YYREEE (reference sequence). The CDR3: CASGGSPGGDTQYF. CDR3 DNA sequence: TGTGCCAGCGGGGGAAGTCCAGGAGGGGATACGCAGTATTTT.

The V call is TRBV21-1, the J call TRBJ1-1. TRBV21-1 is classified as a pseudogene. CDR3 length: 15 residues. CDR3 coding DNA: TGTGCCAGCAGCAAAGCGTCAGCTGAGGACACTGAAGCTTTCTTT. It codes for CASSKASAEDTEAFF.

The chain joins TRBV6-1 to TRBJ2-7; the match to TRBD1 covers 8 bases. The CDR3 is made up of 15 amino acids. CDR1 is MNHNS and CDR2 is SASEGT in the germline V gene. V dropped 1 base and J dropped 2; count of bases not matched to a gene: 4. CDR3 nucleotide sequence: TGTGCCAGCAGTGAAGGACAGGGGATCGCCTACGAGCAGTACTTC. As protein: CASSEGQGIAYEQYF.

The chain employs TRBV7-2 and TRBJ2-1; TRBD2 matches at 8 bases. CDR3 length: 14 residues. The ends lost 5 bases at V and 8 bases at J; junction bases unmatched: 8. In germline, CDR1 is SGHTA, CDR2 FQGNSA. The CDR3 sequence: CASSLMSGGYEQFF. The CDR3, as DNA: TGTGCCAGCAGCCTCATGTCGGGAGGGTATGAGCAGTTCTTC.

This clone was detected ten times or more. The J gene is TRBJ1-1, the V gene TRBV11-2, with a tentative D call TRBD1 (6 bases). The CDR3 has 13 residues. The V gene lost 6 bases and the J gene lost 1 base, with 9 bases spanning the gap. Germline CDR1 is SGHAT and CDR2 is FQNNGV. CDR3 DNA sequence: TGTGCCAGCAGAGGACAGCAGAACACTGAAGCTTTCTTT. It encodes CASRGQQNTEAFF.

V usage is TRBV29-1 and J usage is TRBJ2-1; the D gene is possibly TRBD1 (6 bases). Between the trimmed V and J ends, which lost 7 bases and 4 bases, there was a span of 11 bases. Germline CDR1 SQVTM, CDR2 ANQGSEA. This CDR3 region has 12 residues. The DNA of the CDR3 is TGCAGCGGAAAACAGGGATACAATGAGCAGTTCTTC. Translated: CSGKQGYNEQFF.

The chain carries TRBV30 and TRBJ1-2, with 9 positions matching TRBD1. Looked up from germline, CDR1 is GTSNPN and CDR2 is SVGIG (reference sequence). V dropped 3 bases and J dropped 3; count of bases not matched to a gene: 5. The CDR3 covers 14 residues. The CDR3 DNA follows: TGTGCCTGGAGCGGGGACAGGGAGCACTATGGCTACACCTTC. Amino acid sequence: CAWSGDREHYGYTF.

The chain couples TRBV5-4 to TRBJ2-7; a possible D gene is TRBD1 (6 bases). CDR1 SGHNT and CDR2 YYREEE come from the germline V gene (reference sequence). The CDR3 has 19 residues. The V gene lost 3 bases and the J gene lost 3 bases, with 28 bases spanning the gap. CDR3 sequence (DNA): TGTGCCAGCAGCTCATTCCCGAATTCCCATTGGACAGACGACTACGAGCAGTACTTC. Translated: CASSSFPNSHWTDDYEQYF.